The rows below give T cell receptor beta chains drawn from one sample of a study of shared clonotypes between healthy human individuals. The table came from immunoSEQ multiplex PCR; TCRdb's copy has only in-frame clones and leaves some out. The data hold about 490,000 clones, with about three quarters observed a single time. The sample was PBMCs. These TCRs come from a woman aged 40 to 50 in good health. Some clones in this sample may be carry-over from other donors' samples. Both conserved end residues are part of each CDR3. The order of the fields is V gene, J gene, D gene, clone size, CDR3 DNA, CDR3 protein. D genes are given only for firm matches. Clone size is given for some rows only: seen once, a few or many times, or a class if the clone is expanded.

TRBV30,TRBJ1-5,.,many,TGTGCCTGGAGTAAAGGCGGGGGCAATCAGCCCCAGCATTTT,CAWSKGGGNQPQHF
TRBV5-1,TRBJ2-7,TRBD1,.,TGCGCCAGCAGCTTCCGACAGGGGGTGACCTACGAGCAGTACTTC,CASSFRQGVTYEQYF
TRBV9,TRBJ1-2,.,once,TGTGCCAGCAGCGTAGCTTTAAGGCCTACCCATAATAACTATGGCTACACCTTC,CASSVALRPTHNNYGYTF
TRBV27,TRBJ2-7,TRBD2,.,TGTGCCAGCAGGACTAGCGGCTCCTACGAGCAGTACTTC,CASRTSGSYEQYF
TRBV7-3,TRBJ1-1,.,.,TGTGCCAGCAGCTTACACAGGCCCGCATTGAACACTGAAGCTTTCTTT,CASSLHRPALNTEAFF
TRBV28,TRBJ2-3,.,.,TGTGCCAGCGGTGGAGGGTCGAGAGATACGCAGTATTTT,CASGGGSRDTQYF
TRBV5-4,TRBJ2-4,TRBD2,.,TGTGCCAGCAGCTTAAAGCGGGAGGGGTCAGGAAACATTCAGTACTTC,CASSLKREGSGNIQYF
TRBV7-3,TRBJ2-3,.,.,TGTGCCAGCAGCTCCCGCGCCCAAGGGGAGCAGTATTTT,CASSSRAQGEQYF
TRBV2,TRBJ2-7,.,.,TGTGCCAGCACGGATTGGACTAACGAGCAGTACTTC,CASTDWTNEQYF
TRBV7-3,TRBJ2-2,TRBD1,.,TGTGCCAGCAGCTCGGGACAGTCTGCCGGGGAGCTGTTTTTT,CASSSGQSAGELFF
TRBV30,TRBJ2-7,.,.,TGTGCCTGGAGTGTTGGACAGACCTACGAGCAGTACTTC,CAWSVGQTYEQYF
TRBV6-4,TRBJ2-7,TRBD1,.,TGTGCCAGCAGTGACCTCGGGGCAGGGGGCGAATACTACGAGCAGTACTTC,CASSDLGAGGEYYEQYF
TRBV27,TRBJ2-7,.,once,TGTGCCAGCAGTCCTCAACTAGCAATGCCCTACGAGCAGTACTTC,CASSPQLAMPYEQYF